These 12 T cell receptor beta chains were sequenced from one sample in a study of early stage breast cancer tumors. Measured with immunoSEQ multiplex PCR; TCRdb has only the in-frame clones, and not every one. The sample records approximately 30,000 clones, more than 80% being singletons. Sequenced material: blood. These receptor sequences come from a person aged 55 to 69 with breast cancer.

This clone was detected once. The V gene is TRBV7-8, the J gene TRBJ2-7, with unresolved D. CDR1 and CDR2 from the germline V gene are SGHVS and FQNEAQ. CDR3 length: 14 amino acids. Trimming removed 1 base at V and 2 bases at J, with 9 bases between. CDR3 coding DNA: TGTGCCAGCAGCTTAGTAGCCGCTACCTACGAGCAGTACTTC. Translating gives CASSLVAATYEQYF.

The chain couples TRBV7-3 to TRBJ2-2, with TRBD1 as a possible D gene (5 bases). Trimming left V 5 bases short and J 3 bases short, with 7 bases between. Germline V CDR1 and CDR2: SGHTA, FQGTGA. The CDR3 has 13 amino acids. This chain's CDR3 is CASSRRDTGELFF. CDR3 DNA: TGTGCCAGCAGCCGCAGGGACACCGGGGAGCTGTTTTTT.

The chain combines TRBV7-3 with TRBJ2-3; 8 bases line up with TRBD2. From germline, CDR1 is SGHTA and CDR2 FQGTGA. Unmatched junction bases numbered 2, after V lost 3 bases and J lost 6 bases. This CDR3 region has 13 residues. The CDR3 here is CASSFREGDTQYF. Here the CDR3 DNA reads TGTGCCAGCAGCTTTCGGGAGGGTGATACGCAGTATTTT.

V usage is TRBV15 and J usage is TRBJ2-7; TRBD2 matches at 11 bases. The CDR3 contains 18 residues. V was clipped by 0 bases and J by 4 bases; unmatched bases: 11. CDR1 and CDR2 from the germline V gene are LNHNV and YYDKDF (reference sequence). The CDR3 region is CATSRDQRLAGGGYEQYF. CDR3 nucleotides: TGTGCCACCAGCAGAGATCAGAGGCTAGCGGGAGGTGGGTACGAGCAGTACTTC.

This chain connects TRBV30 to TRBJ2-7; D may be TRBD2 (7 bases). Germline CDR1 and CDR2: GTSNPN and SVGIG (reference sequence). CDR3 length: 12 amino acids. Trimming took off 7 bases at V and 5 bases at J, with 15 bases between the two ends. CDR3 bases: TGTGCCTTAGAAGGAGGGGGGGACGAGCAGTACTTC. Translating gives CALEGGGDEQYF.

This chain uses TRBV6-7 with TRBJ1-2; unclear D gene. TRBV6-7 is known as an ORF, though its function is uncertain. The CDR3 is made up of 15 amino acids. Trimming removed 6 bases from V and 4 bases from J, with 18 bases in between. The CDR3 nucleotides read TGTGCCAGCAGCCAAACCGGGCTAGGGAGCTATGGCTACACCTTC. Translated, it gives CASSQTGLGSYGYTF.

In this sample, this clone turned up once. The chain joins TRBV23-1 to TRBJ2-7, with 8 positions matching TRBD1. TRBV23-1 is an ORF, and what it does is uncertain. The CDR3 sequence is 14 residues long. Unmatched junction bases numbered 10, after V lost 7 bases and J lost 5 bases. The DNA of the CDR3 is TGCGCCAGCACTACACCGAAGACAGGGGACGAGCAGTACTTC. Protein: CASTTPKTGDEQYF.

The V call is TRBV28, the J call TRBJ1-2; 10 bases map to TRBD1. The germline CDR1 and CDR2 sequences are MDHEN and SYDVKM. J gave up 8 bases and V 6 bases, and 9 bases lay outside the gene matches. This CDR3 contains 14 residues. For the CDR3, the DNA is TGTGCCAGCAGCTCTGCCGGGACAGGGGTAGGCTACACCTTC. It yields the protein CASSSAGTGVGYTF.

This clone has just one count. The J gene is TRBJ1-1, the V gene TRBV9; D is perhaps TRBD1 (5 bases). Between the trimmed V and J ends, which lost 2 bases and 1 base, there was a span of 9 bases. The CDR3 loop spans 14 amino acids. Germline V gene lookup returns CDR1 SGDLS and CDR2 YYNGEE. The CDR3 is CASSVDSRNTEAFF. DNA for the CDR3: TGTGCCAGCAGCGTCGACAGCAGGAACACTGAAGCTTTCTTT.

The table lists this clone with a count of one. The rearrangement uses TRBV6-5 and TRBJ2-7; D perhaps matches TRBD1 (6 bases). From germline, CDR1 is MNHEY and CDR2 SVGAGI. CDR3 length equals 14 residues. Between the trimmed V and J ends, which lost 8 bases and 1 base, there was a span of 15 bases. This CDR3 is CASGIDRTSYEQYF. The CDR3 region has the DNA TGTGCCAGCGGGATAGACAGGACTTCCTACGAGCAGTACTTC.

The CDR3 loop reads CSVEKQLNTGELFF. The DNA of the CDR3 is TGCAGCGTTGAAAAACAGCTGAACACCGGGGAGCTGTTTTTT. The J gene is TRBJ2-2, the V gene TRBV29-1; D gene unclear. Germline CDR1 and CDR2: SQVTM and ANQGSEA. This CDR3 spans 14 amino acids. V was cut by 2 bases and J by 1 base, with 8 bases left in between.

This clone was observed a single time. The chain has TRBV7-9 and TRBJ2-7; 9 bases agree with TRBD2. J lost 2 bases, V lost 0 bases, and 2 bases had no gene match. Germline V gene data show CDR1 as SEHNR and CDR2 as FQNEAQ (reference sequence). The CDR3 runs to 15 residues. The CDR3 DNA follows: TGTGCCAGCAGCTTAGCGGCGGGAGGGACCTACGAGCAGTACTTC. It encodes CASSLAAGGTYEQYF.